This TCR beta chain appears in the sequencing data of a study of cytomegalovirus exposure and HLA in healthy donors. About the research overall: Of all 398 donors who were genotyped, 70% to 85% belonged to the Caucasian-associated ancestry cluster. Findings and caveats of the study: Most sequenced TCRs were rare (though some public TCRs occurred in many donors). Prediction of most subjects' HLA-A and HLA-B alleles by TCR beta sequences was reportedly accurate. HLA allele associations emerged for roughly 17,000 TCR beta sequences in a later analysis, at 0.05 false discovery rate.

Primers included in the PCR were 60 Vbeta and 13 Jbeta primers. Libraries were prepared by immunoSEQ multiplex PCR; TCRdb keeps only in-frame clonotypes and omits some of them. The specimen's table records roughly 220,000 clones. Trimming stripped 5 bases from V and 1 base from J, with 7 bases between. The CDR3 sequence is 12 residues long. Germline V gene sequence: CDR1 SGHRS, CDR2 YFSETQ. With regard to this clone: Antigen unknown.

This receptor was taken from a girl aged 2 to 10 in good health and CMV-seropositive. The specimen was PBMCs. The V gene is TRBV5-1, the J gene TRBJ2-7; D unresolved. In DNA form, the CDR3 reads TGCGCCAGCAGTACTGGTTCCTACGAGCAGTACTTC. It codes for CASSTGSYEQYF.